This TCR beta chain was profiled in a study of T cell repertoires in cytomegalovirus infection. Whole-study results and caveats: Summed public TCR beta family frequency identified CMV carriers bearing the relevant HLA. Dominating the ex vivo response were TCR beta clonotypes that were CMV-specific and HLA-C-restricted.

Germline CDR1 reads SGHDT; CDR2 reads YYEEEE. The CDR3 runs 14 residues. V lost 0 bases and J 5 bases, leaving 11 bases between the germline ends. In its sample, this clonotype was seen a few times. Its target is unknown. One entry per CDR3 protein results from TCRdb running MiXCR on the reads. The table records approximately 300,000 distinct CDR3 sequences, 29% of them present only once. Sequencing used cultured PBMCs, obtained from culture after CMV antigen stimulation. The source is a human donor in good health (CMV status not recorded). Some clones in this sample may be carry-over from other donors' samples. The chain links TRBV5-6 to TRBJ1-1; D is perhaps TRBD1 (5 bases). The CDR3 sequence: CASSLGSRVTEAFF. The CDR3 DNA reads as TGTGCCAGCAGCTTGGGGTCCAGGGTGACTGAAGCTTTCTTT.